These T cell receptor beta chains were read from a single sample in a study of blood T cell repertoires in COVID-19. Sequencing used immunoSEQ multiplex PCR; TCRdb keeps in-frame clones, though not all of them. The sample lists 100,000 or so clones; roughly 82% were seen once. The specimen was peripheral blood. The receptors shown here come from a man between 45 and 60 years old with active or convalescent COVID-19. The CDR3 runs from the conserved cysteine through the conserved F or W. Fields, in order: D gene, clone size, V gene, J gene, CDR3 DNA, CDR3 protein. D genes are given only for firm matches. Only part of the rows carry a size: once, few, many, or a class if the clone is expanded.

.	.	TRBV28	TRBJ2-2	TGTGCCAGCAGTTTTACAGGGCAGGGAAAGGAGCTGTTTTTT	CASSFTGQGKELFF
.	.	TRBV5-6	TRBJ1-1	TGTGCCAGCAGCTTGCTAGAGAACACTGAAGCTTTCTTT	CASSLLENTEAFF
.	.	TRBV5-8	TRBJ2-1	TGTGCCAGCAGCTTGGTAGAGTCGAGATCCTACAATGAGCAGTTCTTC	CASSLVESRSYNEQFF
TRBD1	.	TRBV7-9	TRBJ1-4	TGTGCCAGCAGCTTAGATCAGACAGGGAGTAATGAAAAACTGTTTTTT	CASSLDQTGSNEKLFF
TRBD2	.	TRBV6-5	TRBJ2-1	TGTGCCAGCAGTCCCAGGGCGGGGGGATACAATGAGCAGTTCTTC	CASSPRAGGYNEQFF
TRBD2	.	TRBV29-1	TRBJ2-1	TGCAGCGTACTAGCGACGGTGAATGAGCAGTTCTTC	CSVLATVNEQFF
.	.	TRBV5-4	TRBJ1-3	TGTGCCAGCAGCTTGGCAGACTCTGGAAACACCATATATTTT	CASSLADSGNTIYF
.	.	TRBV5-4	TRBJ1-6	TGTGCCAGCAGCGTCCTTTTTGATTCACCCCTCCACTTT	CASSVLFDSPLHF
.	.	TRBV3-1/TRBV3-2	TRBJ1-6	TGTGCCAGCAGCCAAGAGTCGCAGTATAATTCACCCCTCCACTTT	CASSQESQYNSPLHF
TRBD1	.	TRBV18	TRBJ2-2	TGTGCCAGCTCACCAGGGACAGAGAACACCGGGGAGCTGTTTTTT	CASSPGTENTGELFF
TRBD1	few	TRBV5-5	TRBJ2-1	TGTGCCAGCAGCGGCGGACAGGGCAATGAGCAGTTCTTC	CASSGGQGNEQFF
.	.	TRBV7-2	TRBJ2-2	TGTGCCAGCAGCTTAATGGAGGGTGGGACCGGGGAGCTGTTTTTT	CASSLMEGGTGELFF
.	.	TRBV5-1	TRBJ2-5	TGCGCCAGCAGCTTGAGTCCAGGGTGGGGAGAGACCCAGTACTTC	CASSLSPGWGETQYF
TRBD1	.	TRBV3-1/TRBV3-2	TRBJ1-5	TGTGCCAGCAGCCAAGATAGTGCGGGGACAGCCAGAAATCAGCCCCAGCATTTT	CASSQDSAGTARNQPQHF
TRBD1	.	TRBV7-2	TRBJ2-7	TGTGCCAGCAGCACGGCCCGGGACAGGGTAGGTGGCGAGCAGTACTTC	CASSTARDRVGGEQYF
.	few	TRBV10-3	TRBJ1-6	TGTGCCATCAGTGAGTCTTACACAGGCGGCAATTCACCCCTCCACTTT	CAISESYTGGNSPLHF
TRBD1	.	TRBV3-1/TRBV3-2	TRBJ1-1	TGTGCCAGCAGCCAGAAGGGACAGGGGATCTCAGCTTTCTTT	CASSQKGQGISAFF
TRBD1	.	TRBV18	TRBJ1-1	TGTGCCAGCTCACAGGGAACAGGGGGATTGCGGACTGAAGCTTTCTTT	CASSQGTGGLRTEAFF
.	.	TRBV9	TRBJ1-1	TGTGCCAGCAGCGTAGGGGAGGGAAGGAACACTGAAGCTTTCTTT	CASSVGEGRNTEAFF
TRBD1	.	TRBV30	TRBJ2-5	TGTGCCTCGGGACAGGGAAGGGCCCAGTACTTC	CASGQGRAQYF